This TCR beta chain is from a study of CD8 T cells in ankylosing spondylitis. Findings and caveats of the study: Significantly higher representation of disease-linked clones was reported for matched ankylosing spondylitis synovial fluid. Clones linked to disease, bearing a CD8+ phenotype, were relatively rare in peripheral blood. What appeared characteristic of ankylosing spondylitis blood was a TCR beta motif of seven to nine highly homologous variants.

Worth noting for this clonotype: Its antigen is not known.

In germline, CDR1 is MDHEN, CDR2 SYDVKM. This CDR3 comprises 13 residues. The junction had 2 bases not matched to a gene; V was cut back by 6 bases and J by 1 base. Scientists made TCR beta libraries using quantitative 5'-RACE with molecular barcodes. TCRdb re-derived calls from the 5' RACE reads in MiXCR, one entry per CDR3 protein. This table has about 100,000 distinct CDR3 sequences, 24% appearing once. Sequencing was performed on synovial fluid, either unsorted or a sorted T cell fraction (not recorded which). The clonotype was recovered from a male donor with ankylosing spondylitis. J is TRBJ2-5 and V is TRBV28; 7 bases are shared with TRBD1. CDR3 nucleotides: TGTGCCAGCAGGCCAGGGGGCCAAGAGACCCAGTACTTC. As protein: CASRPGGQETQYF.